This TCR beta chain was retrieved from a study of blood T cell repertoires in COVID-19. About the study: The origin of the acute and convalescent COVID-19 samples was the United States, Italy and Spain. T cells, B-cell-depleted T cells, or PBMCs supplied cDNA or gDNA.

In the original processing: Amplification of reference gene primers provided the estimated nucleated cell counts. Assay used: immunoSEQ multiplex PCR; TCRdb lists only in-frame clones, some missing. That table supplies the V and J calls and clone size; D and trimming were determined from the DNA. The sample contains under 400,000 clones, around 87% of which appear only once. The germline gives CDR1 MNHEY, CDR2 SVGAGI. After removal of 2 bases from V and 4 bases from J, the junction contained 7 bases not matched to a gene. The CDR3 has 15 residues. Patients from Seattle were sampled longitudinally, starting during active infection.

This chain connects TRBV6-5 to TRBJ1-2; 7 bases align to TRBD1. The sample comprised peripheral blood. The sequence came from a woman aged 25 to 39 with COVID-19, enrolled during active disease. The CDR3 bases are TGTGCCAGCAGTTACGAAAGGGGGCCTGGCTATGGCTACACCTTC. It translates to CASSYERGPGYGYTF.